These T cell receptor beta chains were read from a single sample in a study of blood T cell repertoires in COVID-19. Generated by immunoSEQ multiplex PCR, the TCRdb table keeps only in-frame clones and is missing some. The sample includes some 60,000 clones, 81% of them seen just once. The source material was peripheral blood. These TCRs come from a woman of 80 years or more with active or convalescent COVID-19. Both conserved end residues are part of each CDR3. D genes are given only for firm matches. Some rows have no size entry. The others give once, few or many, or a class for an expanded clone.

V gene	clone size	CDR3 length	D gene	J gene	CDR3 DNA	CDR3 protein
TRBV20-1	NA	14	NA	TRBJ2-7	TGCAGTGCTAGTACAGGGATCCTCGCCTACGAGCAGTACTTC	CSASTGILAYEQYF
TRBV28	NA	12	NA	TRBJ2-7	TGTGCCAGCATTGCGGACTCCTACGAGCAGTACTTC	CASIADSYEQYF
TRBV7-9	NA	14	NA	TRBJ2-3	TGTGCCAGCAGCTTAGCCGACAGGCGGGATACGCAGTATTTT	CASSLADRRDTQYF
TRBV4-1	NA	14	NA	TRBJ1-4	TGCGCCAGCAGCCGTCTTTTAGCTAATGAAAAACTGTTTTTT	CASSRLLANEKLFF
TRBV27	NA	16	NA	TRBJ1-5	TGTGCCTGCTGGTCGGGTGGGGCTGGAAGCAATCAGCCCCAGCATTTT	CACWSGGAGSNQPQHF
TRBV9	NA	16	NA	TRBJ1-2	TGTGCCAGCAGCGGGTCTAGCGTGAGGGAGAGGTCGGGCTACACCTTC	CASSGSSVRERSGYTF
TRBV4-1	few	17	TRBD1	TRBJ2-1	TGCGCCAGCAGCCAGATTCAACCGGGACAGGGGTACAATGAGCAGTTCTTC	CASSQIQPGQGYNEQFF
TRBV7-2	NA	14	TRBD2	TRBJ2-1	TGTGCCAGCAGCACTCTAGCGGGGAACAATGAGCAGTTCTTC	CASSTLAGNNEQFF
TRBV14	NA	14	NA	TRBJ1-1	TGTGCCAGCAGCCGCTCTCAGGAGGTTACTGAAGCTTTCTTT	CASSRSQEVTEAFF
TRBV12-5	NA	15	TRBD1	TRBJ2-7	TGTGCTAGTGGCCTAGGGGGACAGGGTGCCTACGAGCAGTACTTC	CASGLGGQGAYEQYF
TRBV19	NA	15	NA	TRBJ2-7	TGTGCCAGTAGTATTGCAGGGGTGAGCTCCTACGAGCAGTACTTC	CASSIAGVSSYEQYF
TRBV6-1	NA	15	NA	TRBJ1-3	TGTGCCAGCAGTGAAGACAGGGTCCTTGGAAACACCATATATTTT	CASSEDRVLGNTIYF
TRBV7-2	NA	14	NA	TRBJ2-5	TGTGCCAGCAGCCACCCAGACACTCAAGAGACCCAGTACTTC	CASSHPDTQETQYF
TRBV13	NA	14	TRBD1	TRBJ1-6	TGTGCCAGCAGCACCACAGGGGGCGGGACACCCCTCCACTTT	CASSTTGGGTPLHF
TRBV9	NA	16	TRBD1	TRBJ1-2	TGTGCCAGCAGCGTAGGGGCAGGGGGCCCGAGTTATGGCTACACCTTC	CASSVGAGGPSYGYTF
TRBV5-1	NA	13	NA	TRBJ2-2	TGCGCCAGCAGCTTGGGAGCCACCGGGGAGCTGTTTTTT	CASSLGATGELFF
TRBV5-1	NA	19	TRBD2	TRBJ2-1	TGCGCCAGCAGCTTGGAACGAGGGACTAGCGGGGGTTCCTACAATGAGCAGTTCTTC	CASSLERGTSGGSYNEQFF
TRBV3-1/TRBV3-2	NA	15	TRBD2	TRBJ2-5	TGTGCCAGCAGCCAAGGGGGGAGGGGTTGGGAGACCCAGTACTTC	CASSQGGRGWETQYF
TRBV4-2	few	14	NA	TRBJ2-7	TGTGCCAGCAGCCAAGGGGGAGGAGCCTACGAGCAGTACTTC	CASSQGGGAYEQYF
TRBV9	NA	16	TRBD1	TRBJ1-3	TGTGCCAGCAGCCTTACAGGGGGCGCGGGGGGAAACACCATATATTTT	CASSLTGGAGGNTIYF
TRBV5-8	NA	14	TRBD1	TRBJ1-5	TGTGCCAGCAGCTATAGGGGGCAGGGTACGCCCCAGCATTTT	CASSYRGQGTPQHF
TRBV27	NA	14	TRBD1	TRBJ2-2	TGTGCCAGCGGCCACTGGGACAGGGCCGGGGAGCTGTTTTTT	CASGHWDRAGELFF
TRBV11-3	NA	15	NA	TRBJ2-7	TGTGCCAGCAGCCGGGGGGCAGGCCAGGGTGACGAGCAGTACTTC	CASSRGAGQGDEQYF
TRBV11-2	NA	16	NA	TRBJ2-5	TGTGCCAGCAGCCCCTCTGTCGGTGGGACTTGGGAGACCCAGTACTTC	CASSPSVGGTWETQYF
TRBV6-6	NA	16	NA	TRBJ1-3	TGTGCCAGCAGTTACTCGAGCCGGGGAACTGGAAACACCATATATTTT	CASSYSSRGTGNTIYF
TRBV12-3/TRBV12-4	NA	13	NA	TRBJ2-7	TGTGCCAGCAGTTTTAGCCATTCCTACGAGCAGTACTTC	CASSFSHSYEQYF
TRBV28	NA	16	NA	TRBJ2-6	TGTGCCAGCAGCACCCGATGGAGTTCTGGGGCCAACGTCCTGACTTTC	CASSTRWSSGANVLTF
TRBV27	NA	14	NA	TRBJ1-4	TGTGCCAGCAGTTTACTTGCAACTAATGAAAAACTGTTTTTT	CASSLLATNEKLFF
TRBV6-4	NA	15	TRBD2	TRBJ2-1	TGTGCCAGCAGCCAGACTAGCGGGGGGCAGAATGAGCAGTTCTTC	CASSQTSGGQNEQFF
TRBV7-6	NA	14	NA	TRBJ1-1	TGTGCCAGCACCCGACAGGCTCTGAACACTGAAGCTTTCTTT	CASTRQALNTEAFF
TRBV2	NA	14	NA	TRBJ1-2	TGTGCCAGCAGAGAGGGACAAGTTAACTATGGCTACACCTTC	CASREGQVNYGYTF
TRBV6-1	NA	16	NA	TRBJ2-6	TGTGCCAGCAGTGAAGAGGTGAGGACAGGGGCCAACGTCCTGACTTTC	CASSEEVRTGANVLTF
TRBV7-3	NA	17	TRBD1	TRBJ2-3	TGTGCCAGCAGCGCACCCCCGGGACAGGGGGCTGGGGATACGCAGTATTTT	CASSAPPGQGAGDTQYF
TRBV6-4	NA	16	TRBD2	TRBJ2-1	TGTGCCAGCAGTGACCAGCAGCGGGGGGGCCCCGATGAGCAGTTCTTC	CASSDQQRGGPDEQFF
TRBV28	NA	16	TRBD1	TRBJ1-5	TGTGCCAGCAGTTACGTGGGACAGTATAGCAATCAGCCCCAGCATTTT	CASSYVGQYSNQPQHF